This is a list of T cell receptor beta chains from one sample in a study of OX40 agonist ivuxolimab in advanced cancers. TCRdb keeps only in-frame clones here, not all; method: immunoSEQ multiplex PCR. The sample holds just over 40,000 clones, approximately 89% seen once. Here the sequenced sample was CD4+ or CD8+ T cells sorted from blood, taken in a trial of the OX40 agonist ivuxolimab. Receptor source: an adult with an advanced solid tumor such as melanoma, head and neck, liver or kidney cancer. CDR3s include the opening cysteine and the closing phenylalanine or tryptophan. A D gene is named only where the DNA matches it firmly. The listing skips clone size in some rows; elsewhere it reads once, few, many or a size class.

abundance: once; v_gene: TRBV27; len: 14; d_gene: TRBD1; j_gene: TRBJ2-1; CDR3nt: TGTGCCAGCAGTTTATGGGACAGCTACAATGAGCAGTTCTTC; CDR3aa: CASSLWDSYNEQFF
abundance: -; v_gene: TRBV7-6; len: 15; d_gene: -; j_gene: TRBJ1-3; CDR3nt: TGTGCCAGCAGCCCATCGGTCCGCTCTGGAAACACCATATATTTT; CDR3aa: CASSPSVRSGNTIYF
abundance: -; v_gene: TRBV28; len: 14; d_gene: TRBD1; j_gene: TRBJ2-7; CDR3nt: TGTGCCAGCAGTTCCGGGACAGGGTTTTACGAGCAGTACTTC; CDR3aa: CASSSGTGFYEQYF
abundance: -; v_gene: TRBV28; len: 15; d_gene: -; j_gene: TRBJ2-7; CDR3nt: TGTGCCAGCAGTTTAGCCTCAGGACCCTCCTACGAGCAGTACTTC; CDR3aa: CASSLASGPSYEQYF
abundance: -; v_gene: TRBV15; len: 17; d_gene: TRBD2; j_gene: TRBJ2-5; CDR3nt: TGTGCCACCAGCAGAACTCCTCGGACTAGCTTAGTCGAGACCCAGTACTTC; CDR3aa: CATSRTPRTSLVETQYF
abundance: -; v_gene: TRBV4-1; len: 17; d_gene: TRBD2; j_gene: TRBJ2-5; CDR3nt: TGCGCCAGCAGCCAAGTAGCTAGCGGGAGGGCCGGGGAGACCCAGTACTTC; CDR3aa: CASSQVASGRAGETQYF
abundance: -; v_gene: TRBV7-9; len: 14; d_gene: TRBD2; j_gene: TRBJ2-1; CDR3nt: TGTGCCAGCAGTCAAGCGGGAGGAGTCGATGAGCAGTTCTTC; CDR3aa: CASSQAGGVDEQFF
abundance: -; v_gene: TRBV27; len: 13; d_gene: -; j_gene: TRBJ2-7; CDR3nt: TGTGCCAGCAGTTTGGGACATACCTACGAGCAGTACTTC; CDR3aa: CASSLGHTYEQYF
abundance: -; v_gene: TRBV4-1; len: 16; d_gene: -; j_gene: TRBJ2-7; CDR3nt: TGCGCCAGCAGCCAAGGGGGCGGGGCTAGCTCCTACGAGCAGTACTTC; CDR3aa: CASSQGGGASSYEQYF
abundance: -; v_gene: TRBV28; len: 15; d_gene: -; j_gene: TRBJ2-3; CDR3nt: TGTGCCAGCACCGATGGGACGACTGTCACAGATACGCAGTATTTT; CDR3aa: CASTDGTTVTDTQYF
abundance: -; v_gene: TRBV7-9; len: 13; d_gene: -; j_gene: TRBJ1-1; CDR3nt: TGTGCCAGCAGCTTTATGGGGAACACTGAAGCTTTCTTT; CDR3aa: CASSFMGNTEAFF
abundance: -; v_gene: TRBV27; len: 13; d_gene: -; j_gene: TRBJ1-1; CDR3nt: TGTGCCAGCAGTTTAGTTTATAACACTGAAGCTTTCTTT; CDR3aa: CASSLVYNTEAFF
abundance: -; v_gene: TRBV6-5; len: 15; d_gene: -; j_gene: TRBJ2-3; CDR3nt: TGTGCCAGCAGTTACGGCAGGGTTGGTCCAGATACGCAGTATTTT; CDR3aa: CASSYGRVGPDTQYF
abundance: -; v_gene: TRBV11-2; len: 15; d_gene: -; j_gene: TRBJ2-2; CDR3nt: TGTGCCAGCAGATTAAACGGGGGATCACACCGGGGAGCTGTTTTT; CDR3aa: CASRLNGGSHRGAVF
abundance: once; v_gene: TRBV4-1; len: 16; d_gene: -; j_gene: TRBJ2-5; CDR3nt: TGCGCCAGCAGCCAAGATCCCACCCCCGGCTCCGAGACCCAGTACTTC; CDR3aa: CASSQDPTPGSETQYF
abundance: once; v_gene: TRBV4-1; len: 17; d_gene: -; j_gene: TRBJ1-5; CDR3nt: TGCGCCAGCAGCCAAGTCGGGGGGGGCCCAGGGAATCAGCCCCAGCATTTT; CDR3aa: CASSQVGGGPGNQPQHF
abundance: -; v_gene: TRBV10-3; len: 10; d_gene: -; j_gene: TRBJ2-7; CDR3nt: TGTGCCGCCAACGTACACGAGCAGTACTTC; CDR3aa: CAANVHEQYF
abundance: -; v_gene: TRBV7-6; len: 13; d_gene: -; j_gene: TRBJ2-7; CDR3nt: TGTGCCAGCAGCTTCGGTAGCGGCTACGAGCAGTACTTC; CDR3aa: CASSFGSGYEQYF
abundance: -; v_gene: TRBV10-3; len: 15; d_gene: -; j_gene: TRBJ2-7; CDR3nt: TGTGCCATCAGTGAGTCTGGAGGACCGGCGTACGAGCAGTACTTC; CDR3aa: CAISESGGPAYEQYF
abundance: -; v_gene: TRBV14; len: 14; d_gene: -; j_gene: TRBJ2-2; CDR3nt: TGTGCCAGCAGCCGCGGACAGAACACCGGGGAGCTGTTTTTT; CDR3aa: CASSRGQNTGELFF
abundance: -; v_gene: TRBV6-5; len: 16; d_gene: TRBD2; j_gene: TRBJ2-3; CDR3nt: TGTGCCAGCAGATACGGACTAGCGGGAGGAACAGATACGCAGTATTTT; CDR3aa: CASRYGLAGGTDTQYF
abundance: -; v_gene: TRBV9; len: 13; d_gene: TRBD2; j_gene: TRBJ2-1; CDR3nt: TGTGCCAGCAGCACGGGACTAGCAAGCGAGCAGTTCTTC; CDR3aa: CASSTGLASEQFF
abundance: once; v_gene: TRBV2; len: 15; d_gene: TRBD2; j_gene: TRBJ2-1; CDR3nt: TGTGCCTGTCCACCCACTAGCGGGAGGGCCAGTGAGCAGTTCTTC; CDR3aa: CACPPTSGRASEQFF
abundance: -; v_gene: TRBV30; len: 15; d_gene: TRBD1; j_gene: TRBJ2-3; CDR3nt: TGTGCCTGGTCTGCCGGACAGGGGGTGGGAGATACGCAGTATTTT; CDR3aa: CAWSAGQGVGDTQYF
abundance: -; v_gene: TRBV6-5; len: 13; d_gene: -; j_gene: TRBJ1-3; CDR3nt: TGTGCCACCGCGACGACCCCTGGAAACACCATATATTTT; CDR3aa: CATATTPGNTIYF
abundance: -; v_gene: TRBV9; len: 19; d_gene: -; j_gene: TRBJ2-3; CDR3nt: TGTGCCAGCAGCCCCGAGGGTGGCGGGACGAGGGCTAGCACAGATACGCAGTATTTT; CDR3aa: CASSPEGGGTRASTDTQYF